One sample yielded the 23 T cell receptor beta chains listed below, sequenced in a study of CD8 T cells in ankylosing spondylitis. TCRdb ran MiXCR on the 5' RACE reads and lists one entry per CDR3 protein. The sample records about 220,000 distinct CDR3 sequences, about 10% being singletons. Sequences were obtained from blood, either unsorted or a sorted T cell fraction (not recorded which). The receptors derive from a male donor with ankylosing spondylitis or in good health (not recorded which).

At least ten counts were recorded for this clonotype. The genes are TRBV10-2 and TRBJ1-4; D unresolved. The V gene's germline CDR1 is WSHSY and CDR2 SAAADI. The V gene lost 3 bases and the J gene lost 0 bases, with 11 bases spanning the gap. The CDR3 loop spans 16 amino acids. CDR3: CASSDKRVATNEKLFF. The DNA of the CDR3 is TGCGCCAGCAGTGACAAAAGGGTTGCAACTAATGAAAAACTGTTTTTT.

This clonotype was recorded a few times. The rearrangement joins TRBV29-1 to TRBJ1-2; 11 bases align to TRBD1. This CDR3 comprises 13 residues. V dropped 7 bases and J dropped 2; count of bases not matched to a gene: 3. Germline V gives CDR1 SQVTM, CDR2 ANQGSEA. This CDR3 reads CSAGTGGNYGYTF. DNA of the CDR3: TGCAGCGCCGGGACAGGGGGGAACTATGGCTACACCTTC. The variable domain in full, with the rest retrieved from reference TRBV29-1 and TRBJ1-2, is SAVISQKPSRDICQRGTSLTIQCQVDSQVTMMFWYRQQPGQSLTLIATANQGSEATYESGFVIDKFPISRPNLTFSTLTVSNMSPEDSSIYLCSAGTGGNYGYTFGSGTRLTVV.

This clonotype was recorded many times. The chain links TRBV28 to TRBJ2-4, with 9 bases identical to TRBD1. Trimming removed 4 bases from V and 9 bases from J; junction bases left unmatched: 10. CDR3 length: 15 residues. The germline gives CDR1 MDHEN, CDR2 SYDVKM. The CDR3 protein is CASSSFEDRGRIQYF. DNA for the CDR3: TGTGCCAGCAGTTCATTCGAGGACAGGGGTCGCATTCAGTACTTC. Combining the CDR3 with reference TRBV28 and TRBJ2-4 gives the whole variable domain DVKVTQSSRYLVKRTGEKVFLECVQDMDHENMFWYRQDPGLGLRLIYFSYDVKMKEKGDIPEGYSVSREKKERFSLILESASTNQTSMYLCASSSFEDRGRIQYFGAGTRLSVL.

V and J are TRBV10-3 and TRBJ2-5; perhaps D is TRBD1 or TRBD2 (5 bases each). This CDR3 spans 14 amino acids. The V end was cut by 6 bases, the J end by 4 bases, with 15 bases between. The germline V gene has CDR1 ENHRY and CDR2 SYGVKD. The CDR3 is CAIRRGQEGETQYF. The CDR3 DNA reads TGTGCCATCAGGAGGGGCCAGGAAGGAGAGACCCAGTACTTC.

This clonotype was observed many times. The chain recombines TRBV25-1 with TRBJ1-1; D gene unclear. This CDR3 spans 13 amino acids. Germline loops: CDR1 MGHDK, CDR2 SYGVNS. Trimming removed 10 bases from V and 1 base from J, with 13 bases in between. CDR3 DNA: TGTGCCACCAGCCAGACGGGGAACACTGAAGCTTTCTTT. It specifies CATSQTGNTEAFF.

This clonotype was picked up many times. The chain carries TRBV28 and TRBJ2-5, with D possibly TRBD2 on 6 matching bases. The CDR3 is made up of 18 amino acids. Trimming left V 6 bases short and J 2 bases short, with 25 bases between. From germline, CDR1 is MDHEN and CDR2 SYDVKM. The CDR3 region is CASSQGMGLVSPQETQYF. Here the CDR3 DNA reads TGTGCCAGCAGCCAGGGTATGGGACTCGTATCACCTCAAGAGACCCAGTACTTC.

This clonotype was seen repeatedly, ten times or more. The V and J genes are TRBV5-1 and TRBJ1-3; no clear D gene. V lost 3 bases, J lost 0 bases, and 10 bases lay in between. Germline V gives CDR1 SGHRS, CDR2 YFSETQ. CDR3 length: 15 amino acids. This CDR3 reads CASSSVMDSGNTIYF. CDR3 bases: TGCGCCAGCAGCTCGGTAATGGACTCTGGAAACACCATATATTTT.

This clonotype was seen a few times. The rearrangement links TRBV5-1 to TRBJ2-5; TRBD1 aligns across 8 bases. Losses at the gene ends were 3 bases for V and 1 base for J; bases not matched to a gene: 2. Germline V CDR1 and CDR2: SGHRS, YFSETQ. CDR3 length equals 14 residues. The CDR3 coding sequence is TGCGCCAGCAGCTCAACAGGGGGCCAAGAGACCCAGTACTTC. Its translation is CASSSTGGQETQYF.

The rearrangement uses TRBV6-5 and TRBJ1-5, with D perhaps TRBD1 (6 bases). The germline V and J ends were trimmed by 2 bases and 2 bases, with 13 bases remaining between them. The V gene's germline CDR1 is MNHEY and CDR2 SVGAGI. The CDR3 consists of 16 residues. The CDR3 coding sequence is TGTGCCAGCAGTTACGCCGGGACAAAAGGCAATCAGCCCCAGCATTTT. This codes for CASSYAGTKGNQPQHF.

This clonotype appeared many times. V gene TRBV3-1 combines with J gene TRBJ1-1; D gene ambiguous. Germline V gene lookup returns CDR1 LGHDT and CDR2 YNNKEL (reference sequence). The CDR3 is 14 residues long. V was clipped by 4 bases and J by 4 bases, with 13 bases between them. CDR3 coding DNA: TGTGCCAGCAGCCCCCCCCGGTTGGGCACTGAAGCTTTCTTT. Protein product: CASSPPRLGTEAFF. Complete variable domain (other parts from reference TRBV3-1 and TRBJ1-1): DTAVSQTPKYLVTQMGNDKSIKCEQNLGHDTMYWYKQDSKKFLKIMFSYNNKELIINETVPNRFSPKSPDKAHLNLHINSLELGDSAVYFCASSPPRLGTEAFFGQGTRLTVV.

Here the CDR3 DNA reads TGCAGTGCGCCGACTAGCGGGGGGGCGCAAACCGGGGAGCTGTTTTTT. This sequence encodes CSAPTSGGAQTGELFF. The chain recombines TRBV20-1 with TRBJ2-2; 14 bases align to TRBD2. Germline V gene data show CDR1 as DFQATT and CDR2 as SNEGSKA (reference sequence). This CDR3 has 16 amino acids. V shed 6 bases and J 5 bases; nucleotides not matched to a gene: 8.

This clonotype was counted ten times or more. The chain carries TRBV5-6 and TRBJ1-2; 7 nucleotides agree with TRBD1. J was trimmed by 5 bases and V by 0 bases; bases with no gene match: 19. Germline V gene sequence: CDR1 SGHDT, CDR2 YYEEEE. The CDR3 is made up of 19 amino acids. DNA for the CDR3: TGTGCCAGCAGCTTGGTCGGTTCGGCAGGGGGGAGTCTACGGTATGGCTACACCTTC. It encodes CASSLVGSAGGSLRYGYTF.

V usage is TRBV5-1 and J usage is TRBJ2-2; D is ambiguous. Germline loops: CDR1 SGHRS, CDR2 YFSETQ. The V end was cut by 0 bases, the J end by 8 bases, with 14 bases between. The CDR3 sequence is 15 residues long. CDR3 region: CASSLGTTEPGELFF. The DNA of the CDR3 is TGCGCCAGCAGCTTGGGAACGACCGAACCGGGGGAGCTGTTTTTT.

The chain's CDR3 is CASSWSGLEAYEQYF. DNA for the CDR3: TGTGCCAGCAGCTGGTCCGGCCTGGAGGCCTACGAGCAGTACTTC. The chain carries TRBV7-9 and TRBJ2-7, with D perhaps matching TRBD2 (5 bases). V lost 4 bases and J 2 bases, leaving 15 bases between the germline ends. Germline loops: CDR1 SEHNR, CDR2 FQNEAQ (reference sequence). The CDR3 totals 15 residues.

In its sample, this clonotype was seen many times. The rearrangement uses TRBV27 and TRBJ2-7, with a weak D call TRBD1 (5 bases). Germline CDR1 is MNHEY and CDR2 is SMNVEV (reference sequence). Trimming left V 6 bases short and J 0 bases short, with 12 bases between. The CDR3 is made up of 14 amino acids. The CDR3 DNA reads TGTGCCAGCAGGCAAGTCAGGGACTCCTACGAGCAGTACTTC. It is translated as CASRQVRDSYEQYF.

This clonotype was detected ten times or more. CDR3 nucleotide sequence: TGCAGTTTGCCGCCCCTACTCAGCACAGATACGCAGTATTTT. It codes for CSLPPLLSTDTQYF. The chain carries TRBV20-1 and TRBJ2-3; D remains ambiguous. V shed 8 bases and J shed 0 bases, with 15 bases lying between them. In germline, CDR1 is DFQATT, CDR2 SNEGSKA (reference sequence). The CDR3 runs 14 residues.

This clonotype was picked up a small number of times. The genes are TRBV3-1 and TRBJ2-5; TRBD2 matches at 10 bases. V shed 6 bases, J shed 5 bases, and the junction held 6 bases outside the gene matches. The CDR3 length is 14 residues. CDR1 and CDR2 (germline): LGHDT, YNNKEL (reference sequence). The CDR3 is CASRHTSGVETQYF. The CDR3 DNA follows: TGTGCCAGCAGGCACACTAGCGGGGTTGAGACCCAGTACTTC.

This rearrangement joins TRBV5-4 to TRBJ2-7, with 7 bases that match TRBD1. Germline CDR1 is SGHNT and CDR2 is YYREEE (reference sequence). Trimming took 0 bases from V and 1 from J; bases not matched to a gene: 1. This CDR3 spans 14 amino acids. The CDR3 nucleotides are TGTGCCAGCAGCTTGGACAGGGGTTCCTACGAGCAGTACTTC. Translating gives CASSLDRGSYEQYF.

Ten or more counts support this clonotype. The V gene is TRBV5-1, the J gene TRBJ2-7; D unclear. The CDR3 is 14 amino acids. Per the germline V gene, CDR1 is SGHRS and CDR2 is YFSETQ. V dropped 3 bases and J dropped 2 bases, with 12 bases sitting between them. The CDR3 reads CASSSDGRTYEQYF. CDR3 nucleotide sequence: TGCGCCAGCAGCTCGGACGGCAGGACCTACGAGCAGTACTTC.

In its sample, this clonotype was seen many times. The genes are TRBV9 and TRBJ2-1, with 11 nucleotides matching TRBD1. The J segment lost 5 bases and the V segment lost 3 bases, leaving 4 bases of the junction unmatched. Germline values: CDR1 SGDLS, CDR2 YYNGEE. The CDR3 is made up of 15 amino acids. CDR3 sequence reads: CASSDGQGADNEQFF. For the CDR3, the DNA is TGTGCCAGCAGCGACGGACAGGGGGCGGACAATGAGCAGTTCTTC.

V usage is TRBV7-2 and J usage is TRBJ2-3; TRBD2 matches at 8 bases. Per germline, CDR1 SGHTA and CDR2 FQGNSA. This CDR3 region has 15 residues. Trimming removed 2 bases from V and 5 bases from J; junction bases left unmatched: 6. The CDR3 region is CASSLNGGAKDTQYF. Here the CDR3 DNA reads TGTGCCAGCAGCTTAAACGGGGGGGCGAAAGATACGCAGTATTTT.

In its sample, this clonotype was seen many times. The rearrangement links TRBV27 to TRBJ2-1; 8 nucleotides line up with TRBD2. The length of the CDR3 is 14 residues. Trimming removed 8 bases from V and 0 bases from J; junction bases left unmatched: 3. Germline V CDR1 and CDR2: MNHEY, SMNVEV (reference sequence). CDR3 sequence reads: CASRLASSYNEQFF. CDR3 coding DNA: TGTGCCAGCCGACTAGCGAGCTCCTACAATGAGCAGTTCTTC.

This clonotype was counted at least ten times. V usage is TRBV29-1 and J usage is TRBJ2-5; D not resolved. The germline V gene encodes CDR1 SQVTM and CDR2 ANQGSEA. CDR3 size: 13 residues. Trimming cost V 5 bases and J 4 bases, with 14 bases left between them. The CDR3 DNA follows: TGCAGCGTTTCCCCCAATGGGCTAGAGACCCAGTACTTC. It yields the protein CSVSPNGLETQYF.